Each of the 27 T cell receptor beta chains below was sequenced from the same sample in a study of human T cells and chemical hapten exposure. TCRdb recomputed calls from the RACE reads with MiXCR, one row per CDR3 protein. The repertoire includes about 140,000 distinct CDR3 sequences, 12% of them detected once, and around 1.4% sits in the top ten. Time point indicated: patch test 2, 6 weeks after DPC sensitization. Treatment of the sample: therapeutic diphenylcyclopropenone sensitization with weekly scalp DPC. Source: whole blood, taken in connection with sensitization to the hapten diphenylcyclopropenone (DPC). These receptors originate from a woman between 45 and 60 years old with alopecia areata. Some clones in this sample may be carry-over from other donors' samples.

Ten or more counts support this clonotype. The chain joins TRBV19 to TRBJ2-1, with D uncertain. V dropped 4 bases and J dropped 9 bases, with 7 bases sitting between them. CDR3 length: 11 amino acids. Germline assignment: CDR1 LNHDA and CDR2 SQIVND (reference sequence). The CDR3 protein is CASSTQTEQFF. In nucleotides, the CDR3 is TGTGCCAGTAGTACTCAGACTGAGCAGTTCTTC.

The genes are TRBV5-1 and TRBJ2-3, with 11 bases aligning to TRBD2. Germline assignment: CDR1 SGHRS and CDR2 YFSETQ. Trimming took 5 bases from V and 0 from J; bases not matched to a gene: 5. The CDR3 has 16 residues. CDR3 amino acids: CASRRGLAVSTDTQYF. CDR3 nucleotide sequence: TGCGCCAGCAGGCGGGGACTAGCGGTTAGCACAGATACGCAGTATTTT.

V and J are TRBV6-4 and TRBJ2-1, with a tentative D call TRBD2 (6 bases). CDR3 size: 13 residues. With 6 bases removed from V and 2 bases from J, the gap between germline ends came to 8 bases. Germline V lookup: CDR1 MRHNA, CDR2 SNTAGT. In nucleotides, the CDR3 is TGTGCCAGCAGACGGGAGCCCTACAATGAGCAGTTCTTC. This translates into CASRREPYNEQFF.

The chain employs TRBV18 and TRBJ1-1; TRBD1 matches 7 bases. CDR3 length equals 15 residues. In germline, CDR1 is KGHSH, CDR2 LQKENI. V lost 2 bases, J lost 1 base, and 4 bases stayed unmatched. CDR3 sequence reads: CASSPNRQGNTEAFF. CDR3 DNA: TGTGCCAGCTCACCAAATCGACAGGGGAACACTGAAGCTTTCTTT.

The rearrangement joins TRBV7-3 to TRBJ2-3; unclear D gene. CDR3 length: 13 residues. CDR1 and CDR2 from the germline V gene are SGHTA and FQGTGA. V lost 1 base, J lost 3 bases, and 5 bases lay in between. The CDR3 bases are TGTGCCAGCAGCTTAATGGTTACAGATACGCAGTATTTT. This gives the protein CASSLMVTDTQYF.

This CDR3 reads CSVAQGARPGTGELFF. The CDR3, as DNA: TGCAGCGTTGCCCAAGGTGCCAGGCCGGGGACCGGGGAGCTGTTTTTT. The genes are TRBV29-1 and TRBJ2-2; possibly TRBD2 for D (5 bases). The CDR3 has 16 residues. Germline V gives CDR1 SQVTM, CDR2 ANQGSEA. Trimming left V 4 bases short and J 5 bases short, with 20 bases between.

The chain combines TRBV29-1 with TRBJ2-4; 9 bases line up with TRBD2. This CDR3 is 16 amino acids long. The V gene's germline CDR1 is SQVTM and CDR2 ANQGSEA. J was trimmed by 3 bases and V by 5 bases; bases with no gene match: 11. Here the CDR3 DNA reads TGCAGCGTTTTTGGCGGGAGGGCCTTGGACAAAAACATTCAGTACTTC. This encodes CSVFGGRALDKNIQYF.

The chain recombines TRBV3-1 with TRBJ2-7, with TRBD1 matching 10 bases. The CDR3 consists of 15 residues. J was trimmed by 1 base and V by 3 bases; bases with no gene match: 3. The germline V gene encodes CDR1 LGHDT and CDR2 YNNKEL (reference sequence). The CDR3 bases are TGTGCCAGCAGCCAGGGGGACAGGGGATCCTACGAGCAGTACTTC. Protein sequence: CASSQGDRGSYEQYF.

In this sample, this clonotype turned up many times. The chain uses TRBV20-1 and TRBJ1-5, with unresolved D. Germline V CDR1 and CDR2: DFQATT, SNEGSKA (reference sequence). Trimming took 0 bases from V and 5 from J, leaving 8 bases between them. CDR3 length: 13 residues. This CDR3 is CSAREELDQPQHF. The CDR3, as DNA: TGCAGTGCTAGAGAGGAGCTGGATCAGCCCCAGCATTTT.

This clonotype was seen more than once but under ten times. This rearrangement joins TRBV20-1 to TRBJ2-5; a possible D gene is TRBD2 (5 bases). This CDR3 comprises 14 residues. Germline loops: CDR1 DFQATT, CDR2 SNEGSKA (reference sequence). The V gene lost 2 bases and the J gene lost 2 bases, with 12 bases spanning the gap. The DNA of the CDR3 is TGCAGTGCTAGACCCATCAGCGGACAAGAGACCCAGTACTTC. Its translation: CSARPISGQETQYF.

The rearrangement links TRBV24-1 to TRBJ2-5, with TRBD1 as a possible D gene (5 bases). Germline V gives CDR1 KGHDR, CDR2 SFDVKD. V was shortened by 1 base and J by 4 bases, with 6 bases between the two germline ends. CDR3 length: 13 residues. CDR3 nucleotides: TGTGCCACCAGTGATTTACAGGCAGAGACCCAGTACTTC. This codes for CATSDLQAETQYF.

The chain recombines TRBV10-2 with TRBJ2-5; TRBD2 is a possible D gene (6 bases). This CDR3 has 13 residues. The V end lost 8 bases, the J end lost 4 bases, and 14 bases lay between the germline ends. The germline V gene has CDR1 WSHSY and CDR2 SAAADI. In DNA, the CDR3 is TGCGCCAGCCCGCCTAGCGAGAGAGAGACCCAGTACTTC. Translating it yields CASPPSERETQYF.

The chain recombines TRBV7-8 with TRBJ1-1; the match to TRBD1 covers 9 bases. The CDR3 loop spans 14 amino acids. The germline V gene has CDR1 SGHVS and CDR2 FQNEAQ. The ends lost 1 base at V and 4 bases at J; junction bases unmatched: 1. CDR3 residues: CASSLGGQGTEAFF. CDR3 DNA: TGTGCCAGCAGCTTAGGGGGACAGGGCACTGAAGCTTTCTTT.

This rearrangement joins TRBV30 to TRBJ2-3; 8 nucleotides agree with TRBD2. Trimming removed 1 base from V and 0 bases from J; junction bases left unmatched: 3. The CDR3 is 15 residues long. Germline V lookup: CDR1 GTSNPN, CDR2 SVGIG (reference sequence). The chain's CDR3 is CAWSAGGPSTDTQYF. The DNA of the CDR3 is TGTGCCTGGAGTGCGGGAGGGCCTAGCACAGATACGCAGTATTTT.

This clonotype appeared many times. The chain joins TRBV29-1 to TRBJ2-2, with 12 bases lining up with TRBD2. V was clipped by 1 base and J by 5 bases; unmatched bases: 5. The CDR3 contains 16 residues. Germline CDR1 and CDR2: SQVTM and ANQGSEA. In DNA form, the CDR3 reads TGCAGCGTTGAAGCTAGCGGGAGGGCAGGTACCGGGGAGCTGTTTTTT. Translated, it gives CSVEASGRAGTGELFF.

This clonotype turned up a few times. The gene calls are TRBV5-1 and TRBJ2-7; TRBD1 agrees at 7 bases. The V segment lost 3 bases and the J segment 0 bases; nucleotides outside the gene matches: 6. The CDR3 runs to 15 residues. CDR1 SGHRS and CDR2 YFSETQ come from the germline V gene. DNA for the CDR3: TGCGCCAGCAGCTCTACAGGGGTTAGCTCCTACGAGCAGTACTTC. Protein sequence: CASSSTGVSSYEQYF. The entire variable domain, with the rest obtained from reference TRBV5-1 and TRBJ2-7, is as follows: KAGVTQTPRYLIKTRGQQVTLSCSPISGHRSVSWYQQTPGQGLQFLFEYFSETQRNKGNFPGRFSGRQFSNSRSEMNVSTLELGDSALYLCASSSTGVSSYEQYFGPGTRLTVT.

This clonotype was counted only a few times. The chain recombines TRBV7-2 with TRBJ1-2; no clear D. Trimming pared 5 bases from V and 2 bases from J, leaving 12 bases between. This CDR3 spans 14 amino acids. Germline V gene lookup returns CDR1 SGHTA and CDR2 FQGNSA. CDR3 bases: TGTGCCAGCAGCCCACGAAAGACAAACTATGGCTACACCTTC. Its protein is CASSPRKTNYGYTF.

The rearrangement joins TRBV11-2 to TRBJ2-2; 7 bases agree with TRBD1. CDR3 length: 13 amino acids. CDR1 is SGHAT and CDR2 is FQNNGV in the germline V gene. V shed 6 bases, J shed 4 bases, and the junction held 2 bases outside the gene matches. CDR3 protein: CASRDRPTGELFF. For the CDR3, the DNA is TGTGCCAGCAGGGACAGGCCCACCGGGGAGCTGTTTTTT.

The chain links TRBV9 to TRBJ1-1; D is perhaps TRBD1 (5 bases). V was shortened by 0 bases and J by 5 bases, with 14 bases between the two germline ends. The CDR3 has 15 residues. Germline assignment: CDR1 SGDLS and CDR2 YYNGEE. The CDR3: CASSVVRDWGTEAFF. The CDR3 DNA follows: TGTGCCAGCAGCGTAGTGAGGGACTGGGGGACTGAAGCTTTCTTT.

The sample holds many counts of this clonotype. The J gene is TRBJ2-7, the V gene TRBV6-6; 11 positions match TRBD2. With 8 bases clipped from V and 2 bases from J, the junction kept 5 bases outside the gene matches. CDR3 length equals 14 residues. Germline V gene lookup returns CDR1 MNHNY and CDR2 SVGAGI (reference sequence). The CDR3 DNA reads as TGTGCCAGCCGGCTAGCGGGAGGCCCCTACGAGCAGTACTTC. This encodes CASRLAGGPYEQYF.

The table lists this clonotype with a few counts. V gene TRBV29-1 combines with J gene TRBJ2-3, with TRBD1 matching over 10 bases. The CDR3 covers 14 residues. V gave up 7 bases and J gave up 5 bases; unmatched junction bases: 9. Germline loops: CDR1 SQVTM, CDR2 ANQGSEA. In nucleotides, the CDR3 is TGCAGCGGTGCACCGGGACAGGGGCTAGATACGCAGTATTTT. Protein product: CSGAPGQGLDTQYF.

The V and J genes are TRBV24-1 and TRBJ2-3; the D is unclear. CDR3 length: 15 residues. Trimming stripped 5 bases from V and 0 bases from J, with 11 bases between. Germline V lookup: CDR1 KGHDR, CDR2 SFDVKD. The CDR3 region is CATSVESTSTDTQYF. CDR3 sequence (DNA): TGTGCCACCAGTGTGGAGTCAACTAGCACAGATACGCAGTATTTT.

The chain carries TRBV3-2 and TRBJ2-3; TRBD2 is taken as the D call from the table, unchecked against the DNA. TRBV3-2 is an annotated pseudogene. This CDR3 region has 21 residues. The CDR3 spells CASSQARTTGRLAGRTDTQYF. In nucleotides, the CDR3 is TGTGCCAGCAGCCAAGCCCGAACGACCGGGCGACTAGCGGGGCGCACAGATACGCAGTATTTT.

This clonotype was seen a few times. The CDR3 region is CASSLEWQGTSEQYF. CDR3 nucleotide sequence: TGCGCCAGCAGCTTGGAGTGGCAGGGGACCTCCGAGCAGTACTTC. The rearrangement uses TRBV5-1 and TRBJ2-7; D is perhaps TRBD1 (6 bases). CDR3 size: 15 residues. Deletions cut 0 bases from V and 6 bases from J, with 16 bases between. From germline, CDR1 is SGHRS and CDR2 YFSETQ.

This clonotype showed up many times. The gene calls are TRBV20-1 and TRBJ2-1, with 12 bases matching TRBD2. Germline V gene sequence: CDR1 DFQATT, CDR2 SNEGSKA (reference sequence). The V and J ends lost 0 bases and 8 bases, in that order; junction bases with no gene match: 8. The CDR3 is 16 residues long. CDR3 sequence: CSARDRTSGIGHEQFF. The CDR3 DNA is TGCAGTGCTAGAGACCGGACTAGCGGGATAGGGCATGAGCAGTTCTTC.

The chain carries TRBV7-2 and TRBJ2-7, with 12 bases that match TRBD2. The CDR3 loop spans 15 amino acids. V dropped 4 bases and J dropped 4; count of bases not matched to a gene: 5. Germline V gives CDR1 SGHTA, CDR2 FQGNSA. The CDR3 DNA sequence: TGTGCCAGCAGCTCCCCCGGGACTAGCGGGTACGAGCAGTACTTC. Protein sequence: CASSSPGTSGYEQYF.

This chain connects TRBV14 to TRBJ2-1; no clear D gene. CDR3 length: 14 amino acids. Germline CDR1 reads SGHDN; CDR2 reads FVKESK. V lost 4 bases, J lost 0 bases, and 7 bases lay in between. CDR3 residues: CASSPSSSYNEQFF. CDR3 DNA: TGTGCCAGCAGCCCATCGAGCTCCTACAATGAGCAGTTCTTC. The full variable domain, its missing parts supplied by reference TRBV14 and TRBJ2-1, is EAGVTQFPSHSVIEKGQTVTLRCDPISGHDNLYWYRRVMGKEIKFLLHFVKESKQDESGMPNNRFLAERTGGTYSTLKVQPAELEDSGVYFCASSPSSSYNEQFFGPGTRLTVL.